This T cell receptor (beta chain) was identified during a study of shared clonotypes between healthy human individuals (dated by TCRdb to 2018 to 2020). For the wider study: The cohort comprised two women and a few men aged 18 to 49 years. The study deeply sequenced blood TCR repertoires of several healthy adults to estimate repertoire size and the extent of clonotype sharing between individuals. Different laboratories and diverse techniques were used to prepare libraries and sequence TCR repertoires, to increase sequencing depth and limit assay-specific biases. Leukapheresis yielded between about 0.94 and 8.9 billion PBMCs per donor. Per donor, three plates each were used for CD4 naive and CD4 memory, two for CD8 naive, and one for CD8 memory.

Using the deep immunoSEQ assay, TCR CDR3 regions were amplified from genomic DNA by multiplex PCR. For each cell subset, the extracted genomic DNA was distributed evenly across all wells of several immunoSEQ 96-well plates, and each plate served as one replicate. Each replicate PCR for sorted subsets received about 180 ng genomic DNA, equal to tens of thousands of T cell genomes. The purified libraries were quantified using a Qubit 3.0 fluorometer, sized with a Bioanalyzer 2100, and then quantified again using the KAPA Library Quantification kit. Every immunoSEQ 96-well plate was sequenced on a separate single-read 150-cycle Illumina NextSeq 550 flow cell. On the authors' methods: Because the immunoSEQ output included only junctional sequences and no quality scores, the filtering could not be the same as the filtering used for full-length reads. Sequences were annotated with PyIR, a Python wrapper for IgBLAST v1.9, and V/J genes and CDR3 were assigned using IMGT germline references. Reads were filtered out if the reads had weak V/J assignments (E-value above 1e-6), no CDR3, stop codons, out-of-frame junctions, or ambiguous translated residues. V3J clonotypes were defined as sequences sharing an identical inferred V gene, J gene, and CDR3 amino acid sequence. Percentage overlap between repertoires was computed as shared unique clonotypes divided by the size of the smaller repertoire. Richness of each repertoire was evaluated using RTK rarefaction, the Chao1 estimator, and Recon v2.1 estimates of unobserved clonotypes. OLGA was used to compute generation probabilities for all TCRbeta clonotypes that the gDNA method yielded from several donors. What TCRdb holds here is the immuneACCESS table cut down to in-frame rearrangements. Part of the clones is not present; checked against another copy, under half of the missing clones reflect an unresolved V gene, and the others are unexplained. The V and J calls and the clone size are those of that table, but D and trimming were determined from the DNA. The sample records over 800,000 clones, about 92% of which are singletons. About 24% of the sample is held by the ten biggest clonotypes.

CD8 naive samples consisted of CD45RO-negative cells that were positively selected for CCR7, yielding a CD45RA+CCR7+ population without TemRA cells. Healthy HIV-negative adults with no recently reported acute infections or vaccinations were included as donors. Only Caucasian adults living in Nashville, Tennessee, USA were represented among the donors. Blood was obtained by leukapheresis, after which PBMCs were separated by Ficoll-Histopaque density gradient centrifugation and cryopreserved in liquid nitrogen vapor phase. Analytical flow cytometry was used to check the purity and quantity of every magnetically sorted T cell population. From each sorted fraction, genomic DNA was isolated and quantified by UV absorbance on a Nanodrop 2000c. CDR1 SEHNR and CDR2 FQNEAQ were looked up in the germline V gene (reference sequence). There are 15 amino acids in the CDR3, from cysteine to phenylalanine inclusive. Only the CDR3 DNA stays, 45 bases, in frame from base 1. Trimming at the junction amounts to 9 bases on V and 1 base on J, and the germline ends lie 16 bases apart.

As to this clone: The target of this receptor is not known. The input lacks base qualities; no much larger clone sits a single base away.

The paper's findings and limits, for the study overall: The small number of donors limited the genetic and exposure-history diversity represented. Pairwise subsampling led to the expectation that sequencing depth would affect the degree of clonotype sharing among donors. Sampling was limited to blood, and TCR repertoires in tissue likely differ from TCR repertoires in blood. Compared with non-shared clonotypes, clonotypes shared by all four sorted-subset donors had higher generation probabilities. Naive subsets generally had larger estimated clonotype richness than memory subsets. Across a handful of donors, about 5.2% of naive CD4, approximately 3.6% of naive CD8, about 2.3% of memory CD4, and around 0.4% of memory CD8 clonotypes were shared. Rarefaction of sorted-subset datasets indicated incomplete sequencing despite the large sequencing depth.

The chain employs TRBV7-9 and TRBJ2-1; the D assignment is uncertain and may be TRBD1 or TRBD2, with 5 bases supporting each. The sequencing sample was made of naive CD8+ T cells sorted from blood. Sample cell subset or site, as interpreted from the label and publication: CD45RA+CCR7+. This sequence was found in a man aged 30 to 45 in good health. The CDR3 is CASDRGGSSYNEQFF. DNA sequence: TGTGCCAGTGATCGTGGGGGATCATCCTACAATGAGCAGTTCTTC.